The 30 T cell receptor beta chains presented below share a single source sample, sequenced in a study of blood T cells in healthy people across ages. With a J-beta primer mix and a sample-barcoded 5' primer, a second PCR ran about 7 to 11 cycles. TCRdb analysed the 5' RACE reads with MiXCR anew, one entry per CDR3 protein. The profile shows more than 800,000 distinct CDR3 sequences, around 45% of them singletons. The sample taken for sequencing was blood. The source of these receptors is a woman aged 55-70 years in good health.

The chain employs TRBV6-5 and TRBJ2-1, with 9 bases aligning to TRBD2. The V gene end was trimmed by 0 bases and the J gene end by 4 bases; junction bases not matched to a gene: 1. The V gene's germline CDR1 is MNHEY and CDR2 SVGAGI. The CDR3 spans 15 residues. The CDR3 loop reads CASSYSREGYNEQFF. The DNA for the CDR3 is TGTGCCAGCAGTTACTCGCGGGAGGGGTACAATGAGCAGTTCTTC.

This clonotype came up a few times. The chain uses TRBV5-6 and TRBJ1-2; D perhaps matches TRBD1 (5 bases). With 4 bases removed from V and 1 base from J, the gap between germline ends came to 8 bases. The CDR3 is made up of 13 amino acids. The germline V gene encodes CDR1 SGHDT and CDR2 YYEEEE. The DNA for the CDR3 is TGTGCCAGCAGCCAACAGGTTAACTATGGCTACACCTTC. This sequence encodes CASSQQVNYGYTF.

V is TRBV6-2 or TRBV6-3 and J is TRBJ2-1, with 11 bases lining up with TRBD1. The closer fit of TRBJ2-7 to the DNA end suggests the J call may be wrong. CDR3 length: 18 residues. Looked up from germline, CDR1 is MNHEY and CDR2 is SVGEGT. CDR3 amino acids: CASSYETGTGGFYNEQYF. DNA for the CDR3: TGTGCCAGCAGTTACGAGACCGGGACAGGGGGGTTTTACAATGAGCAGTACTTC.

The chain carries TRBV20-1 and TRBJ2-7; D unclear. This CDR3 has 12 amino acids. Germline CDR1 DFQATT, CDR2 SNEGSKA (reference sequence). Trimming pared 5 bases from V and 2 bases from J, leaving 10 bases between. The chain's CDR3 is CSAGHSAYEQYF. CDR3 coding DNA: TGCAGTGCTGGCCACTCGGCCTACGAGCAGTACTTC.

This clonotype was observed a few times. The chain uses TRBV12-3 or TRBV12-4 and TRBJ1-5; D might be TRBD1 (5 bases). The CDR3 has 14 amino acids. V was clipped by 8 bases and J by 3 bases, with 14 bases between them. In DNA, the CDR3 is TGTGCCAGCCGACCGGGGGGTAACAATCAGCCCCAGCATTTT. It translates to CASRPGGNNQPQHF.

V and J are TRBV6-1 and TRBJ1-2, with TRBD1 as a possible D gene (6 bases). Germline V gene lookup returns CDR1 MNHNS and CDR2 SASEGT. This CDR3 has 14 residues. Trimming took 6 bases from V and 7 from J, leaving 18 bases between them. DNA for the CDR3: TGTGCCAGCAGAGACAATCTACAGGGTGGTGGCTACACCTTC. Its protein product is CASRDNLQGGGYTF.

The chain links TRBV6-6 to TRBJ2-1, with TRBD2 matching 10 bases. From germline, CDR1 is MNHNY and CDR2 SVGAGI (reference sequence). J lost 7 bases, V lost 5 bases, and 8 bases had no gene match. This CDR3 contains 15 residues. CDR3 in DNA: TGTGCCAGCAGTGCGAGCGGGAGGGCCGGGAATGAGCAGTTCTTC. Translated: CASSASGRAGNEQFF.

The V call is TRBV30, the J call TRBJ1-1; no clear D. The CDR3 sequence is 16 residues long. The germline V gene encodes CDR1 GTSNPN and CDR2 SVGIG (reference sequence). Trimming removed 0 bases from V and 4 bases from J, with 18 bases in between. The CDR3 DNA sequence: TGTGCCTGGAGTGTATGGGGAATAGGGCCGAGCACTGAAGCTTTCTTT. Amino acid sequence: CAWSVWGIGPSTEAFF.

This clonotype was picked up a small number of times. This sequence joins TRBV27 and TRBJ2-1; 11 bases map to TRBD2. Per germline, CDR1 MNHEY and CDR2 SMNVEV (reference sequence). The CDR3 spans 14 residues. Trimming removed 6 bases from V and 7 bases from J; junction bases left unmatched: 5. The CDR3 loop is CASRLAGAWNEQFF. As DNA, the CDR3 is TGTGCCAGCAGACTAGCGGGAGCGTGGAATGAGCAGTTCTTC.

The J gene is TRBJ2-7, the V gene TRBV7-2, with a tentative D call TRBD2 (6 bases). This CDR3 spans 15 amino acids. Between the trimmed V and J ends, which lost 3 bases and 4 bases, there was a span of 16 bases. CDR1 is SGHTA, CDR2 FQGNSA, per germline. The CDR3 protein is CASSFQGGDFYEQYF. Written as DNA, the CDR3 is TGTGCCAGCAGCTTCCAAGGAGGGGATTTTTACGAGCAGTACTTC.

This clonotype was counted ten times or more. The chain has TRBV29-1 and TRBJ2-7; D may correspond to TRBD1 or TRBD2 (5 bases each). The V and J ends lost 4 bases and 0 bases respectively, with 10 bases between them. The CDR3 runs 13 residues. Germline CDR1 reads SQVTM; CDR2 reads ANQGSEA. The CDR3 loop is CSVGGAVSYEQYF. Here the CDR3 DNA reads TGCAGCGTTGGAGGGGCCGTCTCCTACGAGCAGTACTTC.

The chain's CDR3 is CSASFLGQGPNEQFF. The DNA of the CDR3 is TGCAGTGCTAGTTTCCTGGGACAGGGGCCCAATGAGCAGTTCTTC. The chain uses TRBV20-1 and TRBJ2-1, with 10 bases that match TRBD1. CDR3 size: 15 residues. Germline V gene sequence: CDR1 DFQATT, CDR2 SNEGSKA (reference sequence). The J segment lost 6 bases and the V segment lost 3 bases, leaving 8 bases of the junction unmatched.

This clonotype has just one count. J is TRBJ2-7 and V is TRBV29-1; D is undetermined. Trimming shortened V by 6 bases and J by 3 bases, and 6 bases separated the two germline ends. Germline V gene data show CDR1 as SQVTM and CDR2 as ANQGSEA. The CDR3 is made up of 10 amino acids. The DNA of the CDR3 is TGCAGCGTCTTTCTCTACGAGCAGTACTTC. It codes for CSVFLYEQYF.

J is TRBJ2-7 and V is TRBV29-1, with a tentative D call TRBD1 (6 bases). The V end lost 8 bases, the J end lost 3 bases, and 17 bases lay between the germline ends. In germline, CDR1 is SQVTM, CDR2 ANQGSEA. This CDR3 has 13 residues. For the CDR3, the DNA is TGCAGCACCCGGGACACAGGTGTCTACGAGCAGTACTTC. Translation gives CSTRDTGVYEQYF.

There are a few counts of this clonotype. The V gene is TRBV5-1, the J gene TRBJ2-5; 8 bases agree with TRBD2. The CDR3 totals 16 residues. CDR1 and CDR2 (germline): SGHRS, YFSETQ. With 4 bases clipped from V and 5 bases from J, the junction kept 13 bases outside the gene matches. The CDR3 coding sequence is TGCGCCAGCAGCGAGGAACTAAGGAGCGGGAGTGAGACCCAGTACTTC. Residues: CASSEELRSGSETQYF.

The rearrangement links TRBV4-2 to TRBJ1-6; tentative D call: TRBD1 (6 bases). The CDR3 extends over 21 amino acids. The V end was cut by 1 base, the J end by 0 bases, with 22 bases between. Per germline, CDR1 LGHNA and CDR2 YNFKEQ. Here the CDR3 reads CASSQVLTHRQESSYNSPLHF. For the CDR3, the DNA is TGTGCCAGCAGCCAAGTCTTGACACACCGACAGGAAAGCTCCTATAATTCACCCCTCCACTTT.

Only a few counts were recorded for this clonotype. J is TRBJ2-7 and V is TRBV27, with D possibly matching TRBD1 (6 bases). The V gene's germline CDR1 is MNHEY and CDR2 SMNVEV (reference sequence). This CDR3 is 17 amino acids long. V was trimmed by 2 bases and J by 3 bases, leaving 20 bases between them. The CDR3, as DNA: TGTGCCAGCAGTTTAGAGGGGCCCCTGACAGGCCACTACGAGCAGTACTTC. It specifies CASSLEGPLTGHYEQYF.

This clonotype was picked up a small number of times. The CDR3 is CASSLWDIGETQYF. In DNA, the CDR3 is TGCGCCAGCAGCCTCTGGGACATTGGAGAGACCCAGTACTTC. The chain couples TRBV5-1 to TRBJ2-5; D might be TRBD1 (6 bases). Trimming pared 4 bases from V and 4 bases from J, leaving 14 bases between. The CDR3 consists of 14 residues. Germline V gene sequence: CDR1 SGHRS, CDR2 YFSETQ.

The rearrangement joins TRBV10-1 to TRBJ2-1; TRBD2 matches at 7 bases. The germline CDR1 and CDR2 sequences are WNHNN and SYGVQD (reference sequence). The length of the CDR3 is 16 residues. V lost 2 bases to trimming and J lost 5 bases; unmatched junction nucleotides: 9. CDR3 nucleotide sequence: TGCGCCAGCAGTGAGGCCGGGACGGGGACTAACAATGAGCAGTTCTTC. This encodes CASSEAGTGTNNEQFF.

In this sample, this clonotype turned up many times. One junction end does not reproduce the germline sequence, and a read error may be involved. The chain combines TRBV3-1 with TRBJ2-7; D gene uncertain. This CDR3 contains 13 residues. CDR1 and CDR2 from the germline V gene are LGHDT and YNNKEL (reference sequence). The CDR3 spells CASSQDRSYEQYF. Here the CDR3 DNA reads TGTGCCAGCAGTCAAGACCGCTCCTACGAGCAGTACTTC.

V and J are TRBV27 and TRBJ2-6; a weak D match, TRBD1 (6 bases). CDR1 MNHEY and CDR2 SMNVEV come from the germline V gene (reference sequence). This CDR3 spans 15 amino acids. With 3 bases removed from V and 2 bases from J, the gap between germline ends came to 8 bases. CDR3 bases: TGTGCCAGCAGTTTCAACAGGGCTGGGGCCAACGTCCTGACTTTC. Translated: CASSFNRAGANVLTF.

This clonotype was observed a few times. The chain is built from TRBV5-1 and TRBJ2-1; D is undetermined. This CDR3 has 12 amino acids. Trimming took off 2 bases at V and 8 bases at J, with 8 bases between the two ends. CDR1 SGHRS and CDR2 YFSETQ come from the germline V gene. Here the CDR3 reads CASSFDGHEQFF. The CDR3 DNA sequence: TGCGCCAGCAGCTTCGACGGGCATGAGCAGTTCTTC.

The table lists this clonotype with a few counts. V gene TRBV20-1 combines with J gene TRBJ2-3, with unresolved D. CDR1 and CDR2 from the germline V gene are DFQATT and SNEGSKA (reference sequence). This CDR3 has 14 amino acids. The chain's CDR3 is CAPRRIISTDTQYF. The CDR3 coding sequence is TGCGCACCCCGGCGGATTATTAGCACAGATACGCAGTATTTT.

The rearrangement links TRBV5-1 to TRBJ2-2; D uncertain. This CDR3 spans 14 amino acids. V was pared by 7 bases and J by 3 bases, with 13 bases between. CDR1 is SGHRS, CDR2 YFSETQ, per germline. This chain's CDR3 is CASGGPQDTGELFF. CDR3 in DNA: TGCGCCAGCGGCGGACCCCAGGACACCGGGGAGCTGTTTTTT.

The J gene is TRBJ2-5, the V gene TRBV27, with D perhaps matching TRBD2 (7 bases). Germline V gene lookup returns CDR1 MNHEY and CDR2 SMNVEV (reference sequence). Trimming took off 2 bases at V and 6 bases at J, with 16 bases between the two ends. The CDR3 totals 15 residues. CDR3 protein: CASSLGGARIKTQYF. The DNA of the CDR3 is TGTGCCAGCAGTTTAGGGGGGGCGAGAATTAAGACCCAGTACTTC.

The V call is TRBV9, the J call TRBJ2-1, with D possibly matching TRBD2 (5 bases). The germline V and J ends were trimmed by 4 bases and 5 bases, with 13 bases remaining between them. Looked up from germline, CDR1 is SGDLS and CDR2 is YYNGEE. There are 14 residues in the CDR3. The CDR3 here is CASSYERPDNEQFF. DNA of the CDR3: TGTGCCAGCAGCTACGAGCGGCCTGACAATGAGCAGTTCTTC.

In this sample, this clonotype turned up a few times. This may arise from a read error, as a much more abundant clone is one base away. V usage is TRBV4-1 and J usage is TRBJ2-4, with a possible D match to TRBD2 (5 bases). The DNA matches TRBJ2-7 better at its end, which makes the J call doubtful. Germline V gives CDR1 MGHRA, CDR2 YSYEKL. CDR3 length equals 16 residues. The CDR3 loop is CASSQVDRGFSGEQYF. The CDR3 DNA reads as TGCGCCAGCAGCCAAGTCGACCGAGGGTTCAGCGGCGAGCAGTACTTC.

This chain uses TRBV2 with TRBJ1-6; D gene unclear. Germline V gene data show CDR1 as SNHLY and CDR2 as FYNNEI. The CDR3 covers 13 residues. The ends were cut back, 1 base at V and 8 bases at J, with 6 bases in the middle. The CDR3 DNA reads TGTGCCAGCAGTGAAGTCGGCTATTCACCCCTCCACTTT. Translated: CASSEVGYSPLHF.

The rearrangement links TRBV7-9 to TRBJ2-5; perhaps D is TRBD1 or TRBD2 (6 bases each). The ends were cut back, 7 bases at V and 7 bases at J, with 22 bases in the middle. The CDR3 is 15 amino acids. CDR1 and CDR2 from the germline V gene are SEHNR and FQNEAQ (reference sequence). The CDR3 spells CASTLTGGPKMTQYF. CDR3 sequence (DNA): TGTGCCAGCACCCTCACTGGGGGGCCGAAGATGACCCAGTACTTC.

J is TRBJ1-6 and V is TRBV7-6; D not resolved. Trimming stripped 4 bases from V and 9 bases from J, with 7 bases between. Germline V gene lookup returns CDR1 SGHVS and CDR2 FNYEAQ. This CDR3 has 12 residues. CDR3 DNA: TGTGCCAGCAGCTCGGCCCCTTCACCCCTCCACTTT. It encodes CASSSAPSPLHF. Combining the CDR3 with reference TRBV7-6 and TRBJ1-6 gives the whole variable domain GAGVSQSPRYKVTKRGQDVALRCDPISGHVSLYWYRQALGQGPEFLTYFNYEAQQDKSGLPNDRFSAERPEGSISTLTIQRTEQRDSAMYRCASSSAPSPLHFGNGTRLTVT.